One sample yielded the 26 T cell receptor beta chains listed below, sequenced in a study of regulatory T cells in long-lasting Graves disease. Arm-PCR with iRepertoire HTBI primers amplified the CDR3 regions for these TCR beta libraries. One entry per CDR3 protein results from TCRdb running MiXCR on the multiplex PCR reads. This table has hundreds of thousands of distinct CDR3 sequences, about 13% appearing once. As for time point: newly diagnosed GD, antithyroid drugs for less than 3 months. Generation of the TCR library employed RNA extracted from PBMCs. These data are also associated with another study on T cells in Graves' hyperthyroidism and ophthalmopathy.

This specimen was peripheral blood mononuclear cells (PBMCs), taken at new diagnosis, from a patient treated with antithyroid drugs. The origin of the receptors is a man aged 25-40 years with Graves disease.

This clonotype appeared many times. One end of the junction varies from germline; a read error may be responsible. The gene calls are TRBV7-2 and TRBJ2-1; D is possibly TRBD2 (5 bases). The CDR3 runs to 12 residues. The V gene's germline CDR1 is SGHTA and CDR2 FQGNSA. CDR3 coding DNA: TGTGCCAGCAGTTTAGCGCGGGATGAGCAGTTCTTC. Translated: CASSLARDEQFF.

This clonotype was counted many times. J is TRBJ2-1 and V is TRBV5-1; 13 bases match TRBD2. J was trimmed by 8 bases and V by 0 bases; bases with no gene match: 23. The CDR3 has 22 residues. CDR1 SGHRS and CDR2 YFSETQ come from the germline V gene. The CDR3: CASSLVAGDFGTSGKPYYEQFF. Written as DNA, the CDR3 is TGCGCCAGCAGCTTGGTGGCAGGGGACTTCGGGACTAGCGGGAAACCTTACTATGAGCAGTTCTTC.

This clonotype has ten or more counts. The chain's CDR3 is CASSPWTSGPSYNEQFF. The CDR3 DNA sequence: TGTGCCAGCTCACCCTGGACTAGCGGGCCCTCCTACAATGAGCAGTTCTTC. This rearrangement joins TRBV18 to TRBJ2-1; 11 bases fit TRBD2. The CDR3 is made up of 17 amino acids. J gave up 0 bases and V 3 bases, and 4 bases lay outside the gene matches. CDR1 is KGHSH, CDR2 LQKENI, per germline.

This clonotype was counted ten times or more. The chain is built from TRBV10-3 and TRBJ2-7; 14 bases map to TRBD2. V was pared by 3 bases and J by 6 bases, with 10 bases of the junction left unmatched. The CDR3 length is 17 residues. CDR1 is ENHRY and CDR2 is SYGVKD in the germline V gene. The CDR3 coding sequence is TGTGCCATCAGTGAACTACCCGGGACTAGCGGGAGCGGCGAGCAGTACTTC. Its protein product is CAISELPGTSGSGEQYF.

This clonotype was counted many times. The chain is built from TRBV7-8 and TRBJ2-1, with D tentatively TRBD1 (6 bases). The germline V gene has CDR1 SGHVS and CDR2 FQNEAQ. The CDR3 is 16 amino acids. The germline V and J ends were trimmed by 1 base and 0 bases, with 10 bases remaining between them. CDR3 sequence (DNA): TGTGCCAGCAGCTTAGATGACAGGAGCTCCTACAATGAGCAGTTCTTC. Protein: CASSLDDRSSYNEQFF.

This chain links TRBV7-2 with TRBJ1-1; D call uncertain. The germline V and J ends were trimmed by 5 bases and 3 bases, with 13 bases remaining between them. The CDR3 loop spans 14 amino acids. Per the germline V gene, CDR1 is SGHTA and CDR2 is FQGNSA. DNA for the CDR3: TGTGCCAGCAGCCCGTTCCTGGGGTACACTGAAGCTTTCTTT. Protein product: CASSPFLGYTEAFF.

This clonotype was observed many times. The genes are TRBV11-2 and TRBJ2-3; 11 bases line up with TRBD2. In germline, CDR1 is SGHAT, CDR2 FQNNGV. The CDR3 covers 14 residues. Trimming cost V 1 base and J 6 bases; bases outside gene matches: 0. The CDR3 coding sequence is TGTGCCAGCAGCTTAGGGACTAGCGGGGATACGCAGTATTTT. Protein: CASSLGTSGDTQYF.

This clonotype showed up many times. This chain uses TRBV18 with TRBJ1-1; D is uncertain. CDR1 KGHSH and CDR2 LQKENI come from the germline V gene. This CDR3 region has 14 residues. Trimming removed 3 bases from V and 2 bases from J, with 10 bases in between. The CDR3 reads CASSPIQENTEAFF. The DNA of the CDR3 is TGTGCCAGCTCACCCATACAAGAAAACACTGAAGCTTTCTTT.

Many counts were recorded for this clonotype. The chain couples TRBV2 to TRBJ2-2; D is possibly TRBD2 (6 bases). The V gene lost 3 bases and the J gene lost 3 bases, with 11 bases spanning the gap. Germline V gene sequence: CDR1 SNHLY, CDR2 FYNNEI. The CDR3 loop spans 15 amino acids. DNA for the CDR3: TGTGCCAGCAGTGAGGTTCTAGCGTACACCGGGGAGCTGTTTTTT. Protein product: CASSEVLAYTGELFF.

This clonotype was counted many times. V is TRBV12-3 or TRBV12-4 and J is TRBJ1-1; D gene uncertain. V was shortened by 6 bases and J by 0 bases, with 8 bases between the two germline ends. The CDR3 totals 13 residues. Written as DNA, the CDR3 is TGTGCCAGCAGCTTTGGGCTGAACACTGAAGCTTTCTTT. Amino acid sequence: CASSFGLNTEAFF.

This clonotype was observed many times. The rearrangement joins TRBV19 to TRBJ1-1; possible D gene TRBD1, 5 bases. The CDR3 has 15 amino acids. Germline CDR1 reads LNHDA; CDR2 reads SQIVND (reference sequence). The ends were cut back, 5 bases at V and 0 bases at J, with 13 bases in the middle. The CDR3 is CASSPSGRVNTEAFF. The CDR3 DNA reads as TGTGCCAGTAGTCCCAGCGGCAGGGTGAACACTGAAGCTTTCTTT.

This clonotype has just a few counts. The CDR3 DNA reads TGCGCCAGCAGCTTGGCCGGGGTTGACTATGGCTACACCTTC. Translating it yields CASSLAGVDYGYTF. The chain links TRBV5-1 to TRBJ1-2; D gene unclear. V was clipped by 0 bases and J by 3 bases, with 9 bases between them. The CDR3 runs 14 residues. Germline V lookup: CDR1 SGHRS, CDR2 YFSETQ.

This clonotype was observed at least ten times. This chain links TRBV5-1 with TRBJ2-7; weak D call: TRBD1 (5 bases). This CDR3 is 13 amino acids long. Germline V gene lookup returns CDR1 SGHRS and CDR2 YFSETQ. Trimming took 4 bases from V and 2 from J, leaving 10 bases between them. As DNA, the CDR3 is TGCGCCAGCAGCGCGAGACAGCCCTACGAGCAGTACTTC. Residues: CASSARQPYEQYF.

In its sample, this clonotype was seen once. A much larger clone differs from this one at a single base, so this may be a read error. V usage is TRBV12-3 or TRBV12-4 and J usage is TRBJ2-3; 7 nucleotides agree with TRBD2. The CDR3 is 15 amino acids. Here the CDR3 DNA reads TGTACCAGCAGTTTGTCGAGCGGGGGCACAGATACGCAGTATTTT. Translating gives CTSSLSSGGTDTQYF.

The sample holds many counts of this clonotype. V and J are TRBV7-3 and TRBJ2-2, with TRBD2 matching over 13 bases. CDR3 length: 14 residues. The V and J ends lost 5 bases and 8 bases, in that order; junction bases with no gene match: 2. The germline gives CDR1 SGHTA, CDR2 FQGTGA. The CDR3 sequence is CASSPGLAGGELFF. CDR3 DNA: TGTGCCAGCAGCCCGGGACTAGCGGGAGGGGAGCTGTTTTTT. The full variable domain, rest sourced from reference TRBV7-3 and TRBJ2-2, is GAGVSQTPSNKVTEKGKYVELRCDPISGHTALYWYRQSLGQGPEFLIYFQGTGAADDSGLPNDRFFAVRPEGSVSTLKIQRTERGDSAVYLCASSPGLAGGELFFGEGSRLTVL.

This clonotype was seen many times. The chain is built from TRBV19 and TRBJ1-1; TRBD1 is a possible D gene (6 bases). The CDR3 extends over 14 amino acids. Germline CDR1 and CDR2: LNHDA and SQIVND (reference sequence). V dropped 7 bases and J dropped 5 bases, with 17 bases sitting between them. In DNA form, the CDR3 reads TGTGCCAGTAATTGGGGACTGAGGGGGACTGAAGCTTTCTTT. Residues: CASNWGLRGTEAFF.

This clonotype appeared a few times. The V gene is TRBV4-2, the J gene TRBJ2-2; D gene uncertain. CDR3 size: 14 residues. Germline loops: CDR1 LGHNA, CDR2 YNFKEQ. Trimming pared 0 bases from V and 6 bases from J, leaving 8 bases between. Here the CDR3 DNA reads TGTGCCAGCAGCCAAGACTGGGGTGCCGGGGAGCTGTTTTTT. Translating it yields CASSQDWGAGELFF.

This clonotype appeared many times. The chain carries TRBV7-8 and TRBJ2-5; D possibly uses TRBD1 or TRBD2 (5 bases each). The V end lost 3 bases, the J end lost 4 bases, and 9 bases lay between the germline ends. The V gene's germline CDR1 is SGHVS and CDR2 FQNEAQ. The CDR3 is made up of 13 amino acids. The CDR3 sequence: CASSFTGTETQYF. The CDR3, as DNA: TGTGCCAGCAGCTTTACCGGGACAGAGACCCAGTACTTC.

This clonotype occurred a few times. V usage is TRBV18 and J usage is TRBJ1-5; a possible D gene is TRBD1 (6 bases). This CDR3 region has 15 residues. Germline CDR1 KGHSH, CDR2 LQKENI. V gave up 6 bases and J gave up 7 bases, with 19 bases separating them. The CDR3 DNA sequence: TGTGCCAGCTCCCGGGAAGGCAGGGGCTGGCAGCCCCAGCATTTT. Protein: CASSREGRGWQPQHF. Full variable domain (outside the CDR3, taken from reference TRBV18 and TRBJ1-5): NAGVMQNPRHLVRRRGQEARLRCSPMKGHSHVYWYRQLPEEGLKFMVYLQKENIIDESGMPKERFSAEFPKEGPSILRIQQVVRGDSAAYFCASSREGRGWQPQHFGDGTRLSIL.

This clonotype was seen ten or more times. V and J are TRBV2 and TRBJ1-2; D might be TRBD1 (5 bases). Germline values: CDR1 SNHLY, CDR2 FYNNEI. With 6 bases removed from V and 4 bases from J, the gap between germline ends came to 24 bases. This CDR3 is built from 17 residues. CDR3: CASRDDFRDGQFYGYTF. CDR3 in DNA: TGTGCCAGCAGGGACGACTTCCGGGACGGACAATTCTATGGCTACACCTTC.

About this clonotype: Given a much more abundant clone one base away, this may be a read error. This CDR3 is missing its conserved last phenylalanine or tryptophan, likely due to a read error. The rearrangement links TRBV20-1 to TRBJ1-2, with unresolved D. V was trimmed by 2 bases and J by 8 bases, leaving 6 bases between them. Germline assignment: CDR1 DFQATT and CDR2 SNEGSKA (reference sequence). This CDR3 has 10 residues. The CDR3 region is CSARKVGYTS. The CDR3, as DNA: TGCAGTGCTAGAAAAGTCGGCTACACCTCC.

This clonotype appeared many times. CDR3 nucleotides: TGCGCCAGCAGCTTGGAACAGGGGGGGGCTTTCTTT. It codes for CASSLEQGGAFF. The rearrangement links TRBV5-1 to TRBJ1-1, with 8 nucleotides matching TRBD1. Germline-derived CDR1 and CDR2 are SGHRS and YFSETQ. This CDR3 has 12 amino acids. Trimming cost V 0 bases and J 11 bases; bases outside gene matches: 3.

At least ten counts were recorded for this clonotype. The CDR3 reads CASRNGPRGETQYF. CDR3 coding DNA: TGTGCCAGCAGAAACGGACCTAGAGGGGAGACCCAGTACTTC. The chain has TRBV7-9 and TRBJ2-5; D is perhaps TRBD2 (5 bases). CDR1 is SEHNR and CDR2 is FQNEAQ in the germline V gene (reference sequence). CDR3 length equals 14 residues. V was cut by 6 bases and J by 5 bases, with 16 bases left in between.

This clonotype appeared a few times. This chain links TRBV7-9 with TRBJ1-4; tentatively, D is TRBD1 (5 bases). The CDR3 length is 16 residues. V lost 5 bases to trimming and J lost 8 bases, with 21 bases between them. Germline V gene lookup returns CDR1 SEHNR and CDR2 FQNEAQ (reference sequence). CDR3 DNA: TGTGCCAGCAGCCCTCCCATCGGGACCTATATCGAAAAACTGTTTTTT. Amino acid sequence: CASSPPIGTYIEKLFF.

CDR3 coding DNA: TGCGCCAGCAGCCAGGGACTAGATGTCCACGAGCAGTACTTC. As protein: CASSQGLDVHEQYF. This chain joins TRBV5-1 and TRBJ2-7; 8 bases agree with TRBD2. Germline loops: CDR1 SGHRS, CDR2 YFSETQ. The CDR3 contains 14 residues. The trim removed 4 bases at V and 5 bases at J, leaving 8 bases unmatched.

This clonotype has a handful of counts. The rearrangement joins TRBV7-9 to TRBJ2-1; 9 bases line up with TRBD2. Trimming took 3 bases from V and 6 from J; bases not matched to a gene: 3. Germline lookup yields CDR1 SEHNR and CDR2 FQNEAQ (reference sequence). The length of the CDR3 is 14 residues. CDR3 amino acids: CASSFGTSINEQFF. DNA of the CDR3: TGTGCCAGCAGCTTCGGGACTAGCATCAATGAGCAGTTCTTC.